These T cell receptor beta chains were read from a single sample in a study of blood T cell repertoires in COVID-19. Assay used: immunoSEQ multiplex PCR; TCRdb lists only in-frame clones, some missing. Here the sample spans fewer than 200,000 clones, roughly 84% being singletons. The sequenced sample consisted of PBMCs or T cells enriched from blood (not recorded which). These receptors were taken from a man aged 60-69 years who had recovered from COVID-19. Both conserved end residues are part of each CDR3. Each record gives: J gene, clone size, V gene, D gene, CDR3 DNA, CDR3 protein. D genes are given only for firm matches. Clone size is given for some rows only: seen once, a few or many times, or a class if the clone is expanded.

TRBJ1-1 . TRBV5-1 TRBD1 TGCGCCAGCAGCTTGACCGGGACAGGTGTCACTGAAGCTTTCTTT CASSLTGTGVTEAFF
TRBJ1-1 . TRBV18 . TGTGCCAGCTCACCACTAACAGCAAGGAACACTGAAGCTTTCTTT CASSPLTARNTEAFF
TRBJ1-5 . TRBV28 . TGTGCCAGCAGTTTAAGTCGTTTCCCTGACAGGTTTTTTGGTCAGCCCCAGCATTTT CASSLSRFPDRFFGQPQHF
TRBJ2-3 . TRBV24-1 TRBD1 TGTGCCACCAGTGATTTGCCGGGACAGGGGGCCGCGGATACGCAGTATTTT CATSDLPGQGAADTQYF
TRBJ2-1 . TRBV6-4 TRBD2 TGTGCCAGCAGTGACTCAGGACTAGCGGGAGGCAATGAGCAGTTCTTC CASSDSGLAGGNEQFF
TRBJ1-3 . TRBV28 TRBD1 TGTGCCAGCAGTTCCTCCGGGACAGGGTCTGGAAACACCATATATTTT CASSSSGTGSGNTIYF
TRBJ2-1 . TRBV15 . TGTGCCACCAACGACAGGAATGAAGGCGTCAATGAGCAGTTCTTC CATNDRNEGVNEQFF
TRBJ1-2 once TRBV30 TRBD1 TGTGCCTGGAACTCCGCAGGGGGCACCTATGGCTACACCTTC CAWNSAGGTYGYTF
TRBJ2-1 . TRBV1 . TGCACCAGCAGCCAAGAAGGTGGGGACAGAGAAGACAATGAGCAGTTCTTC CTSSQEGGDREDNEQFF
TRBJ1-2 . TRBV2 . TGTGCCAGCACAGCAGGCGGGACGTCCTATGGCTACACCTTC CASTAGGTSYGYTF
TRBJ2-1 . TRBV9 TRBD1 TGTGCCAGCAGCCCCCACCCAGGGGGCGGTGAGCAGTTCTTC CASSPHPGGGEQFF
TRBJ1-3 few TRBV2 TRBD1 TGTGCCAGCAGTCCCCGGGACAGGGGTGGAAACACCATATATTTT CASSPRDRGGNTIYF
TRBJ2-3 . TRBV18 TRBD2 TGTGCCAGCTCACCATATAGCGGGTCAGTCACAGATACGCAGTATTTT CASSPYSGSVTDTQYF
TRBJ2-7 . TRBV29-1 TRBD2 TGCAGCGTCGCCGGGACTAGCAGTTACGAGCAGTACTTC CSVAGTSSYEQYF
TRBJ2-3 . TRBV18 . TGTGCCAGCTCACCACCGTTAGCGAGAGCCACAGATACGCAGTATTTT CASSPPLARATDTQYF
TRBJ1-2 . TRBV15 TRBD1 TGTGCCACCAGCCGGACAGGAAATTACTATGGCTACACCTTC CATSRTGNYYGYTF
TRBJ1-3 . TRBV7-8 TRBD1 TGTGCCAGCAGCCGGGACAGGGGGCTCTCTGGAAACACCATATATTTT CASSRDRGLSGNTIYF
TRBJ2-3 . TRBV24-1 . TGTGCCACCAGTGATCAACGGGACTTCACAGATACGCAGTATTTT CATSDQRDFTDTQYF
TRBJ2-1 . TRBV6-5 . TGTGCCAGCAGTTTAAGCGGGTCCTACAATGAGCAGTTCTTC CASSLSGSYNEQFF
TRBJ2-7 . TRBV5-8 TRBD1 TGTGCCAGCAGCTTGGGTCCAGGGGGCGAGCAGTACTTC CASSLGPGGEQYF
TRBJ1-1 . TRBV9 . TGTGCCAGCAGCGTCCTTACCGGCGGGGAGACTGAAGCTTTCTTT CASSVLTGGETEAFF
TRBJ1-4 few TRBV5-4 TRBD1 TGTGCCAGCAGCCCAAGGACAGGGGCGAATGAAAAACTGTTTTTT CASSPRTGANEKLFF
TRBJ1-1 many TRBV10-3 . TGTGCCATCAGACTGCGGGGGCTGAACACTGAAGCTTTCTTT CAIRLRGLNTEAFF
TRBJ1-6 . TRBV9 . TGTGCCAGCAGCGTAGGCGCGGTGAGCTCCTATAATTCACCCCTCCACTTT CASSVGAVSSYNSPLHF
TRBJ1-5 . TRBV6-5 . TGTGCCAGCAGTTTAGGGGTTGGGCCCCAGCATTTT CASSLGVGPQHF
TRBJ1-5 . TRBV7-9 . TGTGCCAGCAGCTCAGGGGACACAGGGAGCCAACAGCCCCAGCATTTT CASSSGDTGSQQPQHF
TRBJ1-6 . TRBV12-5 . TGTGCTAGTGCCAAGCTCCTAAATTCACCCCTCCACTTT CASAKLLNSPLHF
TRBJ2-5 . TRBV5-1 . TGCGCCAGCAGCTACAGGACAGTCCAAGAGACCCAGTACTTC CASSYRTVQETQYF
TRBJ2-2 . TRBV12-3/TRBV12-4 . TGTGCCAGCAGTTGGGGCAACACCGGGGAGCTGTTTTTT CASSWGNTGELFF
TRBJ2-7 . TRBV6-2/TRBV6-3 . TGTGCCAGCAGTGACCAGGGCTACGAGCAGTACTTC CASSDQGYEQYF
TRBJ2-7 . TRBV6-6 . TGTGCCAGCACCAACACCCTAGCGAGCGAGCAGTACTTC CASTNTLASEQYF
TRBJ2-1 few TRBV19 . TGTGCCAGTAGTGGGGGAGGACCTCTCAATGAGCAGTTCTTC CASSGGGPLNEQFF
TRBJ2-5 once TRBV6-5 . TGTGCCAGCTCCGGAATAGGGGGTCGACAAGAGACCCAGTACTTC CASSGIGGRQETQYF
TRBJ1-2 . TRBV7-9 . TGTGCCAGCAGCTTAGCGACGGGGGGAGGCTACACCTTC CASSLATGGGYTF
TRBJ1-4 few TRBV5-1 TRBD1 TGCGCCAGCAGCTTGAGGGGGCCCACTTGGAATGAAAAACTGTTTTTT CASSLRGPTWNEKLFF
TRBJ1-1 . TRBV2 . TGTGCCAACACCCTGGCACAGGAGAACACTGAAGCTTTCTTT CANTLAQENTEAFF
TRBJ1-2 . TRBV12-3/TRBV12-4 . TGTGCCAGCACGGGAGGCCCTCACTATGGCTACACCTTC CASTGGPHYGYTF
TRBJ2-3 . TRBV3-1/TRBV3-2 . TGTGCCAGCAGCCAAGTGGCCAAAGATACGCAGTATTTT CASSQVAKDTQYF
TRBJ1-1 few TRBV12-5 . TGTGCTAGTGGTTTGGTACAAACAGATTATTTGAACACTGAAGCTTTCTTT CASGLVQTDYLNTEAFF
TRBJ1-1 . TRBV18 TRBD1 TGTGCCAGCTCCCGCGGACAGGGGGAAGCTTTCTTT CASSRGQGEAFF
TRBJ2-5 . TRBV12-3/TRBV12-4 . TGTGCCAGCGGGAGGGAGACCCAGTACTTC CASGRETQYF
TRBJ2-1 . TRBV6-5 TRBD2 TGTGCCAGCAGTTCACTAGCGGGAGGGCGCAATGAGCAGTTCTTC CASSSLAGGRNEQFF
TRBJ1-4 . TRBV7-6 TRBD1 TGTGCCAGCAGCTTCGGACAGGGTGGAGGTGAAAAACTGTTTTTT CASSFGQGGGEKLFF
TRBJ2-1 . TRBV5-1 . TGCGCCAGCAGCTTCCCAGGAATTGGTTACAATGAGCAGTTCTTC CASSFPGIGYNEQFF
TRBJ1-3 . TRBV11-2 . TGTGCCAGCAGCCAGGGCAGTACTGGAAACACCATATATTTT CASSQGSTGNTIYF
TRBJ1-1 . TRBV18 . TGTGCCAGCTCACCCTCCAACACTGAAGCTTTCTTT CASSPSNTEAFF
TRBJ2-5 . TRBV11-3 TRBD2 TGTGCCAGCAGCTTAGGACTAGCGGGAAGGGAAGAGACCCAGTACTTC CASSLGLAGREETQYF
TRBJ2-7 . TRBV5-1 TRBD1 TGCGCCAGCAGCTTACGTCCCGGGACAGGGCCCGATCTCTTCGAGCAGTACTTC CASSLRPGTGPDLFEQYF
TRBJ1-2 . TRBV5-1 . TGCGCCAGCAGCGCGACAGTTATTGAAGGCTACACCTTC CASSATVIEGYTF
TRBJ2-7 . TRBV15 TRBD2 TGTGCCACCAGCAGAGCCGGGAGGATCTACGAGCAGTACTTC CATSRAGRIYEQYF
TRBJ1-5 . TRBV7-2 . TGTGCCAGCAGCTTATGGGGGCATAGCAATCAGCCCCAGCATTTT CASSLWGHSNQPQHF
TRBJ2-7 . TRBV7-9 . TGTGCCAGCAGTAGGCAGAGGGACGAGCAGTACTTC CASSRQRDEQYF
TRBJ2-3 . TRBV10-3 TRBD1 TGTGCCATAAGTCCCGGGACAGGGGCAGATACGCAGTATTTT CAISPGTGADTQYF
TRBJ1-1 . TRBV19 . TGTGCCAGTAGTATTCTAGGGGGTACTGAAGCTTTCTTT CASSILGGTEAFF
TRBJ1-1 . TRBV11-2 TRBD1 TGTGCCAGCAGCTTAGGGGACAGTCGATACACTGAAGCTTTCTTT CASSLGDSRYTEAFF
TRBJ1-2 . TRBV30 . TGTGCCTGGAGTGTAACAGGGACCTATGGCTACACCTTC CAWSVTGTYGYTF
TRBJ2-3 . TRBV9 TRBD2 TGTGCCAGCAGCGTAATGCGGGGGGTAAGCACAGATACGCAGTATTTT CASSVMRGVSTDTQYF
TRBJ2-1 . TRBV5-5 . TGTGCCAGCAGCTTGGGGGTTCGGGGAGCCAATGAGCAGTTCTTC CASSLGVRGANEQFF
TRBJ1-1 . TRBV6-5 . TGTGCCAGCAGTTCCACAGGGAGAAACACTGAAGCTTTCTTT CASSSTGRNTEAFF